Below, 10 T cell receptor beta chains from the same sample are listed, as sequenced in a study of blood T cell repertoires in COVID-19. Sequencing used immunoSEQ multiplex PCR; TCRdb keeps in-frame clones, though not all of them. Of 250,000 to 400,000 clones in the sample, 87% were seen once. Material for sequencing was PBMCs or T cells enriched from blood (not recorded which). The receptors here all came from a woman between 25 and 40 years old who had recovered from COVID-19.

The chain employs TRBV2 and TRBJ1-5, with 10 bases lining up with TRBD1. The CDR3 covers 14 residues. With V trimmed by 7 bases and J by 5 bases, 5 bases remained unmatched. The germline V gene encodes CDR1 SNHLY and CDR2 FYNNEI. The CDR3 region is CASTRTGGDQPQHF. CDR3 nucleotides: TGTGCCAGCACCCGGACAGGGGGGGATCAGCCCCAGCATTTT.

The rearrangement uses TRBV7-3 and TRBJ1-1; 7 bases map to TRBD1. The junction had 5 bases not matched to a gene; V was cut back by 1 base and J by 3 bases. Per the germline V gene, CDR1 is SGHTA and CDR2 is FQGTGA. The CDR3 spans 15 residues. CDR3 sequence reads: CASSLRATGDTEAFF. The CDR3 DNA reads TGTGCCAGCAGCTTAAGAGCTACAGGGGACACTGAAGCTTTCTTT.

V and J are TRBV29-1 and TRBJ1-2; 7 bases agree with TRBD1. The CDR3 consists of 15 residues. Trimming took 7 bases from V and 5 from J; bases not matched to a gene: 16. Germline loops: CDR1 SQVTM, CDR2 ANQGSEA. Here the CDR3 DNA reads TGCAGCGCCCTTTTTACTTTGACAGGGTTTTATGGCTACACCTTC. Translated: CSALFTLTGFYGYTF. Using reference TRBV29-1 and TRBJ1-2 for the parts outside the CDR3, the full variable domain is SAVISQKPSRDICQRGTSLTIQCQVDSQVTMMFWYRQQPGQSLTLIATANQGSEATYESGFVIDKFPISRPNLTFSTLTVSNMSPEDSSIYLCSALFTLTGFYGYTFGSGTRLTVV.

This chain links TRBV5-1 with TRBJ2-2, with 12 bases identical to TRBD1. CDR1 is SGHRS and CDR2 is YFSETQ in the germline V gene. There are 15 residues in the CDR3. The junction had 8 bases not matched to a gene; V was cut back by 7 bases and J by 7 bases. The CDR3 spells CASQRGQGAVGELFF. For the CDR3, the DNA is TGCGCCAGCCAAAGGGGACAGGGGGCTGTCGGGGAGCTGTTTTTT. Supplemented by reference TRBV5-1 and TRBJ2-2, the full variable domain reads KAGVTQTPRYLIKTRGQQVTLSCSPISGHRSVSWYQQTPGQGLQFLFEYFSETQRNKGNFPGRFSGRQFSNSRSEMNVSTLELGDSALYLCASQRGQGAVGELFFGEGSRLTVL.

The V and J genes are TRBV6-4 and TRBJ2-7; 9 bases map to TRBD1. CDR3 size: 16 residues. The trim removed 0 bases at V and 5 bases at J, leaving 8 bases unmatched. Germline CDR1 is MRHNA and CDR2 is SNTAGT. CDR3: CASSDSKGQGAHEQYF. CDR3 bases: TGTGCCAGCAGTGACTCTAAGGGACAGGGTGCCCACGAGCAGTACTTC.

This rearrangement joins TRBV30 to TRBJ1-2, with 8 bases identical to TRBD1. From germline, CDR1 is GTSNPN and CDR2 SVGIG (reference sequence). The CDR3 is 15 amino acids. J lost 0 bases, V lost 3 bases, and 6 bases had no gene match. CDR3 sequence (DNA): TGTGCCTGGAGGGCCCCAGGGGGCTCTAACTATGGCTACACCTTC. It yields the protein CAWRAPGGSNYGYTF.

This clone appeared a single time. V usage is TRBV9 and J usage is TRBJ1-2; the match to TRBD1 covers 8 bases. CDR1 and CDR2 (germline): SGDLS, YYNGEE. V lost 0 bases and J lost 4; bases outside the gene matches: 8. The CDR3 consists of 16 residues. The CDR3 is CASSVDSRGQGYGYTF. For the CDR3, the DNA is TGTGCCAGCAGCGTAGATAGCAGGGGGCAGGGCTATGGCTACACCTTC.

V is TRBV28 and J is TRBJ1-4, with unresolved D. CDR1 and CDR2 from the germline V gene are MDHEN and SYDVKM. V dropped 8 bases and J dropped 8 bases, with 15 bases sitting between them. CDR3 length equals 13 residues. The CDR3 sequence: CASLTEGGEKLFF. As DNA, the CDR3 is TGTGCCAGCCTTACAGAGGGAGGCGAAAAACTGTTTTTT.

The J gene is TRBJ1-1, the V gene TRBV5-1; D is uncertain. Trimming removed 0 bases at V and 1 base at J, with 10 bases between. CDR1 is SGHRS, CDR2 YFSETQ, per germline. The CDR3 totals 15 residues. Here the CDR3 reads CASSLEPGENTEAFF. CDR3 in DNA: TGCGCCAGCAGCTTGGAGCCCGGGGAGAACACTGAAGCTTTCTTT.

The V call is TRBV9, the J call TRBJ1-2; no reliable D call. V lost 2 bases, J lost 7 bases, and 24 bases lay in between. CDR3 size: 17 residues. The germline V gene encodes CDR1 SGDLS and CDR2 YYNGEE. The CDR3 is CASSVRDMVGWVRGYTF. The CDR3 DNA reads TGTGCCAGCAGCGTCCGCGACATGGTAGGATGGGTGCGTGGCTACACCTTC.